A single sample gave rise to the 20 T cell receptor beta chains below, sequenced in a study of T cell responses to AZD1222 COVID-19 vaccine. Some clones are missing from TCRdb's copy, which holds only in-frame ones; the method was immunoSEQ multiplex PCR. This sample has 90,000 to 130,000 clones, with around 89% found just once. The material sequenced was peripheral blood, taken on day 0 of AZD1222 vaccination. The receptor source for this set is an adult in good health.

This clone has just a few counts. The DNA of the CDR3 is TGTGCCAGCAGTTACGGGTTGTGGGGCTCTGGAAACACCATATATTTT. Translation: CASSYGLWGSGNTIYF. V and J are TRBV6-5 and TRBJ1-3, with unresolved D. The CDR3 length is 16 residues. V was cut by 2 bases and J by 0 bases, with 11 bases left in between. Germline CDR1 is MNHEY and CDR2 is SVGAGI.

The CDR3 DNA is TGTGCCAGCAGTTTATTTGGGCAGACCCACACTGAAGCTTTCTTT. Its protein product is CASSLFGQTHTEAFF. The chain has TRBV27 and TRBJ1-1; D is unclear. This CDR3 contains 15 residues. Trimming removed 1 base from V and 3 bases from J, with 12 bases in between. CDR1 is MNHEY and CDR2 is SMNVEV in the germline V gene (reference sequence).

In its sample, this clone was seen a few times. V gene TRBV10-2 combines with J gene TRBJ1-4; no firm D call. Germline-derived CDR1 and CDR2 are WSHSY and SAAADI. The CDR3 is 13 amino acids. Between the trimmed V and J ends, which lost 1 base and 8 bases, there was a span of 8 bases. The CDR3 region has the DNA TGCGCCAGCAGTGAGTATACGACAGAAAAACTGTTTTTT. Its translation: CASSEYTTEKLFF.

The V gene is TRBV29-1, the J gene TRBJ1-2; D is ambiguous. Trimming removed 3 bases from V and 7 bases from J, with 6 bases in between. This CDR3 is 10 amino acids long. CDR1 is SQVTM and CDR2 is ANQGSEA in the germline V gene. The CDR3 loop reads CSVDVGGYTF. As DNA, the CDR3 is TGCAGCGTTGACGTGGGTGGCTACACCTTC.

The CDR3 protein is CASSFSGPSNYGYTF. The CDR3 bases are TGTGCCAGCAGCTTTTCAGGACCCAGCAACTATGGCTACACCTTC. The rearrangement links TRBV7-9 to TRBJ1-2, with D unresolved. CDR3 length equals 15 residues. CDR1 is SEHNR, CDR2 FQNEAQ, per germline (reference sequence). Between the trimmed V and J ends, which lost 3 bases and 2 bases, there was a span of 13 bases. Filled out from reference TRBV7-9 and TRBJ1-2, the complete variable domain reads DTGVSQNPRHKITKRGQNVTFRCDPISEHNRLYWYRQTLGQGPEFLTYFQNEAQLEKSRLLSDRFSAERPKGSFSTLEIQRTEQGDSAMYLCASSFSGPSNYGYTFGSGTRLTVV.

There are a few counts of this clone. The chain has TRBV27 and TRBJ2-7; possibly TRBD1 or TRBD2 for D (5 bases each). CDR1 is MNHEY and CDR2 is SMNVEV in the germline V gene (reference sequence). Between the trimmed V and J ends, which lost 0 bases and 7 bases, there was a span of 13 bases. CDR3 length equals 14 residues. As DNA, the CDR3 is TGTGCCAGCAGTTTATCGTGGGGGAAGAGGGAGCAGTACTTC. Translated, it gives CASSLSWGKREQYF.

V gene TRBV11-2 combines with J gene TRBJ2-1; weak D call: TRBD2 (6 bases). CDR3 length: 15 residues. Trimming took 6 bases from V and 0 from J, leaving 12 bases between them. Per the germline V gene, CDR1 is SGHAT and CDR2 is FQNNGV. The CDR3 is CASRPGLASYNEQFF. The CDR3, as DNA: TGTGCCAGCAGACCGGGACTCGCCTCCTACAATGAGCAGTTCTTC.

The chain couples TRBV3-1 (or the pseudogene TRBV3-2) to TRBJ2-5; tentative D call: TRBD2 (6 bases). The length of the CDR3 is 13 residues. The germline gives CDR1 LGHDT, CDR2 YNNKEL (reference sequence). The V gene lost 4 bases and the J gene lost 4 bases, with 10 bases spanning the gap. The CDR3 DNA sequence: TGTGCCAGCAGCCCCCGGGGGACAGAGACCCAGTACTTC. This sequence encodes CASSPRGTETQYF.

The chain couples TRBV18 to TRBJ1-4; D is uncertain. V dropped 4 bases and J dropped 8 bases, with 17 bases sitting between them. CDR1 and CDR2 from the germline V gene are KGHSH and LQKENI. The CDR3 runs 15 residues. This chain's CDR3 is CASSLPQSRREKLFF. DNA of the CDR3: TGTGCCAGCTCACTCCCCCAGAGCCGTCGGGAAAAACTGTTTTTT.

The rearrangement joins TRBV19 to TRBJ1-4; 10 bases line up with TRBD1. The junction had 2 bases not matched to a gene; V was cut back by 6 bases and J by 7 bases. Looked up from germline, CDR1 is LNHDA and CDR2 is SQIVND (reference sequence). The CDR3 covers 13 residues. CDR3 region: CASRGTGAEKLFF. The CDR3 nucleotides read TGTGCCAGTAGGGGGACAGGGGCTGAAAAACTGTTTTTT.

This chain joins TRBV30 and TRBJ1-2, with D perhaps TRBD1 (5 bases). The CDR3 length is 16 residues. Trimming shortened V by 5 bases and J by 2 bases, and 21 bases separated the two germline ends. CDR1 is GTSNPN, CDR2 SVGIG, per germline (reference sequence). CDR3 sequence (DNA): TGTGCCTGGTCGACTCTTACCAGGGCAGTGAACTATGGCTACACCTTC. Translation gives CAWSTLTRAVNYGYTF.

As DNA, the CDR3 is TGTGCCAGCAGCCAGAGACATACAGGGGAGGGTGGAAACACCATATATTTT. Translated: CASSQRHTGEGGNTIYF. The chain has TRBV4-2 and TRBJ1-3, with 7 nucleotides matching TRBD1. There are 17 residues in the CDR3. Looked up from germline, CDR1 is LGHNA and CDR2 is YNFKEQ. The V gene end was trimmed by 3 bases and the J gene end by 3 bases; junction bases not matched to a gene: 11.

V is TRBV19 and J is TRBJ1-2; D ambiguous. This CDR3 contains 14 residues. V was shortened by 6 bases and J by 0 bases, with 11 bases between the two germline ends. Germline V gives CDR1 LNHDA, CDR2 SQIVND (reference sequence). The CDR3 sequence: CASSDLEANYGYTF. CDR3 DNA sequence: TGTGCCAGTAGCGACCTAGAAGCTAACTATGGCTACACCTTC.

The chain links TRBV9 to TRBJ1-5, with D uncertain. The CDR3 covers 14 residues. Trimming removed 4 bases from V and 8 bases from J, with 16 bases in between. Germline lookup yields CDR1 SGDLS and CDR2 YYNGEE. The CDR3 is CASSTGPSGEPQHF. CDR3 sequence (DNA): TGTGCCAGCAGCACTGGGCCCAGCGGAGAGCCCCAGCATTTT.

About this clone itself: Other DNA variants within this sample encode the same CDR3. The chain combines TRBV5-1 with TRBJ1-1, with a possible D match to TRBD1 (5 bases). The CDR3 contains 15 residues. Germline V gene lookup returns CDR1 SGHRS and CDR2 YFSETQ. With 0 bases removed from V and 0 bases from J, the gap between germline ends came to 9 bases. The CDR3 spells CASSLVGGMNTEAFF. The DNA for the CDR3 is TGCGCCAGCAGCTTGGTGGGGGGAATGAACACTGAAGCTTTCTTT.

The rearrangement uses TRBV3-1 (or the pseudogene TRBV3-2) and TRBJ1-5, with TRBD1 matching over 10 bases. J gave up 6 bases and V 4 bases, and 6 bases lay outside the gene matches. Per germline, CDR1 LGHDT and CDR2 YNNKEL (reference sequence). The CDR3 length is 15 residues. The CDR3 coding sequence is TGTGCCAGCAGCCCTCCGGGACAGGGGACTCAGCCCCAGCATTTT. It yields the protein CASSPPGQGTQPQHF.

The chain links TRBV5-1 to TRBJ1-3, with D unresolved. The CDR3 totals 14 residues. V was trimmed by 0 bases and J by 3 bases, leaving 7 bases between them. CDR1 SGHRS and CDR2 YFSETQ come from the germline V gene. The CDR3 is CASSLGTVGNTIYF. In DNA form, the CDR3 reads TGCGCCAGCAGCTTGGGGACCGTTGGAAACACCATATATTTT.

The chain's CDR3 is CASSLGGDNEQFF. The CDR3 bases are TGTGCCAGCAGCTTGGGCGGGGACAATGAGCAGTTCTTC. J is TRBJ2-1 and V is TRBV5-5; D perhaps matches TRBD2 (6 bases). Germline values: CDR1 SGHKS, CDR2 YYEKEE (reference sequence). Trimming cost V 0 bases and J 5 bases, with 6 bases left between them. The CDR3 is made up of 13 amino acids.

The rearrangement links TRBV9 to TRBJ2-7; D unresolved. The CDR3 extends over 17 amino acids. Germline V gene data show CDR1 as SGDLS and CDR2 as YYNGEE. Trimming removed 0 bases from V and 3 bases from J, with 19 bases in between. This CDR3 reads CASSVEEGFSCIYEQYF. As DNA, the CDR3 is TGTGCCAGCAGCGTAGAGGAAGGTTTCAGTTGTATCTACGAGCAGTACTTC.

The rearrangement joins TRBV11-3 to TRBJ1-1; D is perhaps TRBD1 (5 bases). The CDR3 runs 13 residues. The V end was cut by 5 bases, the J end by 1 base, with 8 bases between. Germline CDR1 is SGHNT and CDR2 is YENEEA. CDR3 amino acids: CASSMGPNTEAFF. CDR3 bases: TGTGCCAGCAGCATGGGACCGAACACTGAAGCTTTCTTT.